The T cell receptor (beta chain) described here comes from a study of regulatory T cells in long-lasting Graves disease. The time point was: newly diagnosed GD, antithyroid drugs for less than 3 months. RNA from PBMCs was the source of the TCR library. Study observations and caveats: Few sampled subjects may have lowered accuracy. Favored gene segments in persistent disease were TRBV28, TRBJ1-2 and TRBJ2-5.

The V gene's germline CDR1 is MDHEN and CDR2 SYDVKM. The J segment lost 2 bases and the V segment lost 6 bases, leaving 6 bases of the junction unmatched. This CDR3 contains 15 residues. The authors built TCR beta libraries using iRepertoire HTBI primers and Arm-PCR of CDR3 regions. TCRdb passed the multiplex PCR reads through MiXCR, listing each CDR3 protein once. The table shows about 440,000 distinct CDR3 sequences, with about 15% occurring only once. This clonotype was picked up many times. Its antigen is as yet unknown. This sample was shared with a second study, whose subject was T cells in Graves' hyperthyroidism and ophthalmopathy. This second study says: Most clonotypes expanded in the thyroid (above 0.001) were also present in blood.

J is TRBJ2-5 and V is TRBV28; 10 bases map to TRBD1. This TCR was sampled from a woman in her thirties with Graves disease. Source: peripheral blood mononuclear cells (PBMCs), taken at new diagnosis, from a patient treated with antithyroid drugs. The CDR3 reads CASRLTGGPQETQYF. The CDR3 bases are TGTGCCAGCAGGTTGACAGGGGGCCCGCAAGAGACCCAGTACTTC.